This T cell receptor beta chain was identified in a study of blood T cell repertoires in COVID-19. Across the study: Material from acute and convalescent COVID-19 was sourced from the United States, Italy and Spain.

Original analysis: Amplification of reference gene primers provided the estimated nucleated cell counts. TCRdb's table, derived via immunoSEQ multiplex PCR, lists solely in-frame clones and lacks some. D and trimming come from the DNA, and the V and J calls and clone size come from that table. Of 200,000 to 250,000 clones listed, around 86% were seen once; the top ten hold 1.5% to 2%. Participants, about 18 to 100 years old, spanned more than 20 US areas. Recovered status applied to Cohort 3 donors who had two consecutive negative PCRs. It also applied to those with clearance or with symptom resolution. Trimming took 0 bases from V and 2 from J, leaving 7 bases between them. Germline values: CDR1 KGHSH, CDR2 LQKENI. The CDR3 is 14 amino acids.

The clonotype originates from a man in his forties who had recovered from COVID-19. Sequenced material: PBMCs or T cells enriched from blood (not recorded which). The chain is built from TRBV18 and TRBJ2-5; D remains unclear. The CDR3 is CASSPPMAQETQYF. As DNA, the CDR3 is TGTGCCAGCTCACCACCTATGGCTCAAGAGACCCAGTACTTC.